The source of this TCR beta chain is a study of blood T cell repertoires in COVID-19. Background on the study: The United States, Italy and Spain were the sources of the acute and convalescent COVID-19 samples. From T cells, B-cell-depleted T cells, or PBMCs came the material, which was cDNA or gDNA.

In the study's own analysis: Estimates of nucleated cell counts were drawn from the amplification of reference gene primers. The table came from immunoSEQ multiplex PCR; TCRdb's copy has only in-frame clones and leaves some out. The V and J calls and clone size come from that table; D and trimming were worked out from the DNA. The repertoire consists of approximately 250,000 clones, with 70% to 90% occurring once and the leading ten covering 3.5% to 5.5%. In germline, CDR1 is MNHEY, CDR2 SVGEGT. This CDR3 has 14 amino acids. Deletions cut 6 bases from V and 8 bases from J, with 19 bases between. The sample taken for sequencing was peripheral blood. This TCR was recovered from a man in his 60s who had recovered from COVID-19. V is TRBV6-2 or TRBV6-3 and J is TRBJ1-2, with a tentative D call TRBD1 (6 bases). CDR3 bases: TGTGCCAGCAGCGGACAGTTCGTCTCTGGGGGCTACACCTTC. Translated: CASSGQFVSGGYTF.